The source of this T cell receptor beta chain is a study of cytomegalovirus exposure and HLA in healthy donors. The CDR3 has 15 residues. The germline V gene encodes CDR1 SGDLS and CDR2 YYNGEE. V lost 0 bases to trimming and J lost 8 bases; unmatched junction nucleotides: 6. PCR involved 60 Vbeta and 13 Jbeta primers. Produced via immunoSEQ multiplex PCR; TCRdb's table is partial and in-frame only. The table shows over 100,000 clones, with roughly 75% occurring only once. This chain connects TRBV9 to TRBJ1-4, with 8 nucleotides matching TRBD1. The sample consisted of PBMCs. The receptor was derived from a man younger than 45 in good health and CMV-seronegative. The CDR3 region has the DNA TGTGCCAGCAGCGTAGGGGGACAGGTGGGCGAAAAACTGTTTTTT. Protein product: CASSVGGQVGEKLFF. Together with reference TRBV9 and TRBJ1-4, the CDR3 gives the full variable domain: DSGVTQTPKHLITATGQRVTLRCSPRSGDLSVYWYQQSLDQGLQFLIQYYNGEERAKGNILERFSAQQFPDLHSELNLSSLELGDSALYFCASSVGGQVGEKLFFGSGTQLSVL.